These 6 T cell receptor beta chains were all obtained from the same sample, sequenced in a study of blood T cell repertoires in COVID-19. Measured with immunoSEQ multiplex PCR; TCRdb has only the in-frame clones, and not every one. The table shows 55,000 to 60,000 clones, with about 83% occurring only once. The specimen was peripheral blood. Every receptor here comes from a middle-aged man with active COVID-19.

This sequence joins TRBV9 and TRBJ2-2; 8 bases fit TRBD2. CDR1 SGDLS and CDR2 YYNGEE come from the germline V gene. V lost 0 bases and J lost 5; bases outside the gene matches: 6. The CDR3 contains 16 residues. This CDR3 is CASSVAGTSRTGELFF. CDR3 DNA sequence: TGTGCCAGCAGCGTAGCCGGGACTAGTAGGACCGGGGAGCTGTTTTTT.

The chain carries TRBV7-3 and TRBJ2-3, with D maybe TRBD1 (6 bases). This CDR3 contains 14 residues. Germline V gives CDR1 SGHTA, CDR2 FQGTGA. V was shortened by 5 bases and J by 2 bases, with 11 bases between the two germline ends. CDR3: CASSRGQSTDTQYF. For the CDR3, the DNA is TGTGCCAGCAGCCGCGGACAGTCCACAGATACGCAGTATTTT.

This clone has just a few counts. The genes are TRBV10-1 and TRBJ1-1, with a tentative D call TRBD1 (5 bases). The V end lost 2 bases, the J end lost 5 bases, and 9 bases lay between the germline ends. From germline, CDR1 is WNHNN and CDR2 SYGVQD (reference sequence). The CDR3 is made up of 13 amino acids. The CDR3 DNA reads as TGCGCCAGCAGTGAGGGGGCAGGGACTGAAGCTTTCTTT. Amino acid sequence: CASSEGAGTEAFF.

The chain combines TRBV28 with TRBJ2-6; 12 nucleotides align to TRBD1. CDR1 is MDHEN, CDR2 SYDVKM, per germline. The CDR3 spans 21 residues. V lost 5 bases, J lost 2 bases, and 16 bases stayed unmatched. The chain's CDR3 is CASSESRDRGRITAGANVLTF. CDR3 nucleotides: TGTGCCAGCAGTGAATCCCGGGACAGGGGGCGTATTACGGCTGGGGCCAACGTCCTGACTTTC.

The chain combines TRBV6-1 with TRBJ2-5; 7 bases fit TRBD1. This CDR3 region has 17 residues. The germline CDR1 and CDR2 sequences are MNHNS and SASEGT. V lost 2 bases and J lost 5; bases outside the gene matches: 14. This CDR3 reads CASSEKGTDRFSETQYF. The CDR3, as DNA: TGTGCCAGCAGTGAAAAGGGGACAGACCGCTTTTCGGAGACCCAGTACTTC.

The chain joins TRBV11-2 to TRBJ1-4, with no clear D. CDR1 is SGHAT, CDR2 FQNNGV, per germline. V dropped 6 bases and J dropped 7 bases, with 9 bases sitting between them. The CDR3 is made up of 12 amino acids. In nucleotides, the CDR3 is TGTGCCAGCAGTAGTTTCCGTGAAAAACTGTTTTTT. Protein product: CASSSFREKLFF.